The T cell receptor (beta chain) under discussion was sequenced for a study of blood T cell repertoires in COVID-19. At the level of the study: Acute and convalescent COVID-19 samples came from the United States, Italy and Spain. In each case, the material was cDNA or gDNA derived from T cells, B-cell-depleted T cells, or PBMCs.

Original processing notes: Estimates of nucleated cell counts were drawn from the amplification of reference gene primers. Method: immunoSEQ multiplex PCR; TCRdb's copy keeps in-frame clones and lacks some. For V, J and clone size, that table is used; D and trimming come from the DNA. This sample carries some 180,000 clones, around 87% of them seen once, and the ten largest clones take 2.5%. Trimming took off 4 bases at V and 6 bases at J, with 10 bases between the two ends. The CDR3 length is 12 residues. Germline V gene sequence: CDR1 SGHRS, CDR2 YFSETQ. Seattle researchers signed up patients amid active infection and tracked them longitudinally.

The origin of this receptor is a woman at least 80 years old with COVID-19, enrolled during active disease. The sample comprised peripheral blood. The chain recombines TRBV5-1 with TRBJ1-2; D possibly corresponds to TRBD1 (5 bases). CDR3 bases: TGCGCCAGCAGCGAGTGGGGGGATGGCTACACCTTC. Its protein product is CASSEWGDGYTF.